This passage covers 5 T cell receptor beta chains from one sample sequenced in a study of T cells in Graves' hyperthyroidism and ophthalmopathy. The TCR beta CDR3 regions underwent amplification using RNA transcripts as the source. During a first-round RT-PCR of the TCR CDR3, the HTBI primer set was used. Each CDR3 protein is one row after TCRdb ran MiXCR on the multiplex PCR reads. The sample lists approximately 400,000 distinct CDR3 sequences, approximately 14% occurring once. Sequenced input: blood. The receptors were sampled from a woman between 18 and 29 years old with Graves' hyperthyroidism.

In this sample, this clonotype turned up a few times. This rearrangement joins TRBV19 to TRBJ2-1; TRBD1 aligns across 7 bases. The CDR3 is 13 residues long. The V and J ends lost 8 bases and 5 bases, in that order; junction bases with no gene match: 6. Germline values: CDR1 LNHDA, CDR2 SQIVND (reference sequence). Written as DNA, the CDR3 is TGTGCCAGTTCAAAGACAGGGAACAATGAGCAGTTCTTC. As protein: CASSKTGNNEQFF.

This clonotype was found a few times. The chain carries TRBV19 and TRBJ1-2; tentatively, D is TRBD1 (5 bases). The germline V gene has CDR1 LNHDA and CDR2 SQIVND (reference sequence). The V end lost 7 bases, the J end lost 5 bases, and 11 bases lay between the germline ends. CDR3 length equals 12 residues. CDR3 DNA: TGTGCCAGTATGACAGTACTTTATGGCTACACCTTC. It encodes CASMTVLYGYTF.

This chain links TRBV20-1 with TRBJ2-1; 10 bases agree with TRBD1. CDR1 and CDR2 from the germline V gene are DFQATT and SNEGSKA (reference sequence). The CDR3 extends over 16 amino acids. V lost 6 bases, J lost 8 bases, and 16 bases stayed unmatched. The CDR3 spells CSASDTGTGDWYEQFF. The CDR3 DNA sequence: TGCAGTGCCTCCGATACCGGGACAGGGGATTGGTATGAGCAGTTCTTC.

V usage is TRBV6-2 or TRBV6-3 and J usage is TRBJ2-3; 7 bases match TRBD2. Unmatched junction bases numbered 6, after V lost 2 bases and J lost 4 bases. In germline, CDR1 is MNHEY, CDR2 SVGEGT. The CDR3 extends over 15 amino acids. CDR3 DNA sequence: TGTGCCAGCAGTTACGGGAGGGGAGGGGCAGATACGCAGTATTTT. It translates to CASSYGRGGADTQYF.

The chain links TRBV29-1 to TRBJ1-2; D is ambiguous. The CDR3 is made up of 14 amino acids. With 4 bases removed from V and 1 base from J, the gap between germline ends came to 13 bases. Germline V lookup: CDR1 SQVTM, CDR2 ANQGSEA. CDR3 coding DNA: TGCAGCGTTGGAATGGCGGTTCATAACTATGGCTACACCTTC. This sequence encodes CSVGMAVHNYGYTF.